Given below is one T cell receptor beta chain in context. The antigen is not known. Assay: immunoSEQ multiplex PCR; the TCRdb copy retains only in-frame clones and omits some. The sample includes tens of thousands of clones, roughly 90% of them seen just once. Sample time point: week 35, safety follow-up. In every dose of vaccine, 300 ug of mutant IDH1 20-mer peptide was given alongside topical imiquimod. This sample is drawn from a study of a mutant IDH1 vaccine in newly diagnosed glioma. Germline V gene sequence: CDR1 MNHEY, CDR2 SMNVEV (reference sequence). Trimming removed 5 bases from V and 4 bases from J, with 14 bases in between. The CDR3 is made up of 14 amino acids.

The sample in question was PBMCs, obtained from a glioma patient whose treatment included an IDH1 peptide vaccine. This TCR came from a man between 35 and 55 years old with glioma. This rearrangement joins TRBV27 to TRBJ1-2, with D hard to call. In DNA, the CDR3 is TGTGCCAGCAGTCGACAAGACGGACCCTATGGCTACACCTTC. Protein sequence: CASSRQDGPYGYTF.